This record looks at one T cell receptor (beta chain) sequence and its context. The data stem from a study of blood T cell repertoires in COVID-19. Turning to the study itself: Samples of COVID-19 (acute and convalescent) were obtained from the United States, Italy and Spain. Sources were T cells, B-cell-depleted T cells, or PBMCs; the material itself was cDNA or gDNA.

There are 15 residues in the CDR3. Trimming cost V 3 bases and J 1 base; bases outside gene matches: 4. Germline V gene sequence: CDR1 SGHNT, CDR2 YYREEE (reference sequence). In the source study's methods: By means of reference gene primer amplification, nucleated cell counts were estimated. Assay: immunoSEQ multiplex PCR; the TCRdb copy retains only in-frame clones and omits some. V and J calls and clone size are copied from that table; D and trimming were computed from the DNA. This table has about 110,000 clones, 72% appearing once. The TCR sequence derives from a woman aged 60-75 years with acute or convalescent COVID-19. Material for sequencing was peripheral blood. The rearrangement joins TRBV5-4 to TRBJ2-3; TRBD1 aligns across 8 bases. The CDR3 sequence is CASSSTGVRTDTQYF. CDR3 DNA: TGTGCCAGCAGCTCGACAGGGGTTCGCACAGATACGCAGTATTTT.